These 17 T cell receptor beta chains originate from one sample sequenced in a study of tumor and adjacent non-tumor tissue in lung cancer. The library came from three nested PCR rounds adapted from ARM-PCR protocols. MiXCR, applied by TCRdb to the multiplex PCR reads, yields one record per CDR3 protein. The sample contains 40,000 to 45,000 distinct CDR3 sequences, roughly two thirds of which appear only once. The template was RNA from unsorted bulk tissue. More than 3 cm separated this lung sample from the edge of the tumor. The sample comprised distant non-tumor lung tissue. These receptors all stem from a woman between 35 and 50 years old with non-small cell lung cancer.

This clonotype has just a few counts. The junction shows a germline mismatch at one end, possibly a read error. The chain combines TRBV11-2 with TRBJ2-3; 9 nucleotides align to TRBD2. Germline CDR1 SGHAT, CDR2 FQNNGV. This CDR3 comprises 15 residues. The CDR3: CGSSRAGGRADTQYF. CDR3 DNA sequence: TGTGGCAGCAGTCGAGCGGGAGGAAGAGCAGATACGCAGTATTTT.

As regards this clonotype: The conserved closing phenylalanine or tryptophan is absent in this CDR3, likely reflecting a read error. This chain links TRBV29-1 with TRBJ2-5; D gene uncertain. CDR3 length: 13 residues. Per the germline V gene, CDR1 is SQVTM and CDR2 is ANQGSEA. V gave up 3 bases and J gave up 2 bases, with 10 bases separating them. The CDR3, as DNA: TGCAGCGTTGAGTGCTGGGTACAAGAGACCCAGTACCTC. It codes for CSVECWVQETQYL.

Note on this clonotype: One end of the junction fails to match germline, which may point to a read error. The J gene is TRBJ2-1, the V gene TRBV23-1; 8 bases line up with TRBD2. TRBV23-1 is recorded as an ORF, its role being uncertain. The CDR3 covers 16 residues. CDR3 sequence reads: CTSGSRGGRSYNEQFF. In DNA form, the CDR3 reads TGCACCAGCGGATCACGCGGGGGGCGCTCCTACAATGAGCAGTTCTTC.

A remark on this clonotype: The final CDR3 position lacks the conserved phenylalanine or tryptophan, pointing to a likely read error. V and J are TRBV4-2 and TRBJ1-2, with D hard to call. From germline, CDR1 is LGHNA and CDR2 YNFKEQ. CDR3 length equals 14 residues. CDR3 sequence reads: CASSPPLQSYGYTL. Here the CDR3 DNA reads TGTGCCAGCAGCCCTCCACTGCAAAGCTATGGTTACACCTTG.

This clonotype was recorded at least ten times. The rearrangement uses TRBV28 and TRBJ2-7, with 13 bases lining up with TRBD2. Per the germline V gene, CDR1 is MDHEN and CDR2 is SYDVKM. With V trimmed by 6 bases and J by 7 bases, 9 bases remained unmatched. This CDR3 has 15 residues. CDR3 nucleotide sequence: TGTGCCAGCAGATCGGTACTAGCGGGGGGGCGTGAGCAGTACTTC. Translating it yields CASRSVLAGGREQYF. Together with reference TRBV28 and TRBJ2-7, the CDR3 gives the full variable domain: DVKVTQSSRYLVKRTGEKVFLECVQDMDHENMFWYRQDPGLGLRLIYFSYDVKMKEKGDIPEGYSVSREKKERFSLILESASTNQTSMYLCASRSVLAGGREQYFGPGTRLTVT.

As for this clonotype: One end of the junction fails to match germline, which may point to a read error. The chain employs TRBV6-1 and TRBJ2-7; D might be TRBD1 or TRBD2, each matching 5 bases. Germline values: CDR1 MNHNS, CDR2 SASEGT. The CDR3 is made up of 15 amino acids. CDR3 sequence (DNA): TGTGCCAGCCAGAGGGGTACAGATACAAGCTACGAGCAGTACTTT. It specifies CASQRGTDTSYEQYF.

This clonotype appeared many times. This sequence joins TRBV4-2 and TRBJ1-6; D gene ambiguous. V was cut by 3 bases and J by 6 bases, with 15 bases left in between. The CDR3 runs to 16 residues. Germline CDR1 LGHNA, CDR2 YNFKEQ. CDR3 amino acids: CASSQGLQKPNSPLHF. CDR3 nucleotide sequence: TGTGCCAGCAGCCAGGGTCTACAAAAACCTAATTCACCCCTCCACTTT.

As concerns this clonotype: The junction shows a germline mismatch at one end, possibly a read error. The rearrangement uses TRBV5-6 and TRBJ2-3; maybe TRBD2 (5 bases). CDR3 length: 16 amino acids. Germline-derived CDR1 and CDR2 are SGHDT and YYEEEE. The CDR3 nucleotides are TGTGCTAGCAGCTATTTTAGAGGGAGACGCACAGATACGCAGTATTTT. This sequence encodes CASSYFRGRRTDTQYF. The full variable domain, with the rest looked up from reference TRBV5-6 and TRBJ2-3, is DAGVTQSPTHLIKTRGQQVTLRCSPKSGHDTVSWYQQALGQGPQFIFQYYEEEERQRGNFPDRFSGHQFPNYSSELNVNALLLGDSALYLCASSYFRGRRTDTQYFGPGTRLTVL.

In this sample, this clonotype turned up many times. The rearrangement links TRBV6-6 to TRBJ1-5, with 7 bases matching TRBD1. The CDR3 spans 15 residues. V was clipped by 6 bases and J by 0 bases; unmatched bases: 5. The germline V gene encodes CDR1 MNHNY and CDR2 SVGAGI (reference sequence). CDR3 sequence (DNA): TGTGCCAGCAGCTCCGGGACAGATAGCAATCAGCCCCAGCATTTT. Its protein is CASSSGTDSNQPQHF.

With respect to this clonotype: A junction end diverges from the germline sequence, so it may reflect a read error. V and J are TRBV24-1 and TRBJ2-7, with D perhaps being TRBD1 or TRBD2 (5 bases each). The length of the CDR3 is 13 residues. Germline CDR1 and CDR2: KGHDR and SFDVKD. The CDR3 is CATQGADSHEQYF. The CDR3 DNA reads TGTGCCACGCAAGGGGCGGACTCCCACGAGCAGTACTTC.

On this clonotype itself: One junction end disagrees with the germline gene, perhaps due to a read error. V gene TRBV5-6 combines with J gene TRBJ1-6, with a tentative D call TRBD1 (6 bases). Per germline, CDR1 SGHDT and CDR2 YYEEEE. The CDR3 is 15 residues long. The CDR3 sequence is CASSLARGWNSRLHF. The CDR3 bases are TGTGCCAGCAGCTTGGCCAGGGGTTGGAACTCACGCCTCCACTTT. Drawing the rest from reference TRBV5-6 and TRBJ1-6, the complete variable domain is DAGVTQSPTHLIKTRGQQVTLRCSPKSGHDTVSWYQQALGQGPQFIFQYYEEEERQRGNFPDRFSGHQFPNYSSELNVNALLLGDSALYLCASSLARGWNSRLHFGNGTRLTVT.

Worth noting for this clonotype: It may be a read error: a sequence one base away is much more abundant. J is TRBJ1-6 and V is TRBV5-1, with unresolved D. This CDR3 region has 14 residues. Germline lookup yields CDR1 SGHRS and CDR2 YFSETQ. The CDR3 DNA follows: TGCGCCAGCAGGACGAGCTCCTATAATTCACCCTTCCACTTT. The encoded protein is CASRTSSYNSPFHF.

At least ten counts were recorded for this clonotype. The chain joins TRBV5-1 to TRBJ2-2, with D maybe TRBD1 (6 bases). V was shortened by 4 bases and J by 1 base, with 11 bases between the two germline ends. Per the germline V gene, CDR1 is SGHRS and CDR2 is YFSETQ. The CDR3 contains 15 residues. The CDR3 nucleotides read TGCGCCAGCAGCACGGGACAAAGGAACACCGGGGAGCTGTTTTTT. Its translation: CASSTGQRNTGELFF.

This clonotype occurred once. At one end, the junction sequence differs from germline, possibly due to a read error. V is TRBV11-2 and J is TRBJ2-6; a weak D match, TRBD1 (5 bases). There are 16 residues in the CDR3. CDR1 is SGHAT and CDR2 is FQNNGV in the germline V gene. The CDR3 sequence: CASSWSDLSGANFLTF. CDR3 nucleotide sequence: TGTGCCAGCAGTTGGTCAGACCTTTCTGGGGCCAACTTCCTGACTTTC.

Comments on this clonotype: The CDR3 end shows no conserved phenylalanine or tryptophan, and so a read error is likely. This rearrangement joins TRBV6-2 or TRBV6-3 to TRBJ2-5, with D possibly TRBD2 on 5 matching bases. Looked up from germline, CDR1 is MNHEY and CDR2 is SVGEGT. The CDR3 has 14 residues. The V end lost 8 bases, the J end lost 7 bases, and 20 bases lay between the germline ends. This CDR3 reads CASSQDYPEGTQYL. DNA of the CDR3: TGTGCCAGCTCCCAAGACTACCCCGAGGGGACCCAGTACCTT.

Turning to this clonotype: The junction departs from germline at one end; a sequencing error may be responsible. V and J are TRBV11-2 and TRBJ1-2; 7 bases align to TRBD1. CDR3 size: 15 residues. Germline CDR1 and CDR2: SGHAT and FQNNGV. In DNA form, the CDR3 reads TGTGCCAGTAGCCAATACAGGACAGGACTAAGAGGCTACATCTTC. Amino acid sequence: CASSQYRTGLRGYIF.

This clonotype counts as medium-sized. V gene TRBV11-2 combines with J gene TRBJ2-3; 7 bases match TRBD1. Per the germline V gene, CDR1 is SGHAT and CDR2 is FQNNGV. Germline trimming cut 5 bases from V and 8 bases from J; bases unmatched to any gene: 7. This CDR3 has 13 residues. The CDR3 coding sequence is TGTGCCAGCAGCAGACAGGGTCTAATTACGCAGTATTTT. This codes for CASSRQGLITQYF.